One and the same sample provided the 30 T cell receptor beta chains below, sequenced in a study of blood T cell repertoires in COVID-19. Sequenced by immunoSEQ multiplex PCR; TCRdb stores in-frame clones only, minus some. This table holds 200,000 or so clones, approximately 82% found once. Specimen: peripheral blood. All receptors come from a human donor with acute or convalescent COVID-19. The donor label of this sample is uncertain.

The chain joins TRBV9 to TRBJ1-1, with 12 positions matching TRBD1. Germline V gene lookup returns CDR1 SGDLS and CDR2 YYNGEE. The ends lost 0 bases at V and 11 bases at J; junction bases unmatched: 5. This CDR3 comprises 14 residues. CDR3 residues: CASSVGGQGAIAFF. CDR3 in DNA: TGTGCCAGCAGCGTAGGGGGACAGGGGGCAATTGCTTTCTTT.

This chain joins TRBV5-1 and TRBJ2-7; TRBD1 matches 7 bases. CDR1 SGHRS and CDR2 YFSETQ come from the germline V gene. Unmatched junction bases numbered 5, after V lost 4 bases and J lost 1 base. There are 14 residues in the CDR3. The CDR3 loop is CASSARTGSYEQYF. Written as DNA, the CDR3 is TGCGCCAGCAGCGCAAGGACAGGTTCCTACGAGCAGTACTTC.

The J gene is TRBJ1-2, the V gene TRBV27; D may be TRBD1 (6 bases). Trimming took 7 bases from V and 0 from J, leaving 18 bases between them. The CDR3 covers 16 residues. Germline values: CDR1 MNHEY, CDR2 SMNVEV (reference sequence). The CDR3 protein is CASTAGAYQPNYGYTF. The CDR3 bases are TGTGCCAGCACCGCGGGGGCGTACCAGCCTAACTATGGCTACACCTTC.

The genes are TRBV19 and TRBJ1-4; TRBD1 aligns across 9 bases. In germline, CDR1 is LNHDA, CDR2 SQIVND (reference sequence). The junction had 7 bases not matched to a gene; V was cut back by 5 bases and J by 6 bases. The CDR3 length is 15 residues. The CDR3 bases are TGTGCCAGTAGTGACAGGGGGGAGGAGGATGAAAAACTGTTTTTT. It translates to CASSDRGEEDEKLFF.

This chain joins TRBV7-9 and TRBJ2-1; 7 bases align to TRBD1. CDR3 size: 14 residues. Germline V CDR1 and CDR2: SEHNR, FQNEAQ (reference sequence). V shed 5 bases and J 5 bases; nucleotides not matched to a gene: 6. The CDR3 bases are TGTGCCAGCAGCAAGAGGGGGCCCGACAATGAGCAGTTCTTC. It encodes CASSKRGPDNEQFF.

V usage is TRBV27 and J usage is TRBJ1-1; 9 bases map to TRBD1. V gave up 3 bases and J gave up 0 bases; unmatched junction bases: 5. Germline V CDR1 and CDR2: MNHEY, SMNVEV (reference sequence). This CDR3 spans 16 amino acids. The chain's CDR3 is CASSFRQGVVNTEAFF. The CDR3 DNA reads TGTGCCAGCAGTTTTAGACAGGGGGTGGTGAACACTGAAGCTTTCTTT.

The chain is built from TRBV19 and TRBJ2-5; 12 nucleotides align to TRBD2. The CDR3 is 16 amino acids. From germline, CDR1 is LNHDA and CDR2 SQIVND (reference sequence). J was trimmed by 7 bases and V by 4 bases; bases with no gene match: 10. DNA for the CDR3: TGTGCCAGTAGTAAAAGCGGGACTAGCGGGTCCGGGACCCAGTACTTC. Protein product: CASSKSGTSGSGTQYF. Filled out from reference TRBV19 and TRBJ2-5, the complete variable domain reads DGGITQSPKYLFRKEGQNVTLSCEQNLNHDAMYWYRQDPGQGLRLIYYSQIVNDFQKGDIAEGYSVSREKKESFPLTVTSAQKNPTAFYLCASSKSGTSGSGTQYFGPGTRLLVL.

This clone was counted between two and nine times. The J gene is TRBJ1-1, the V gene TRBV14; TRBD1 matches at 8 bases. Germline loops: CDR1 SGHDN, CDR2 FVKESK. The CDR3 has 16 residues. The trim removed 5 bases at V and 2 bases at J, leaving 10 bases unmatched. The CDR3 region is CASSKTGGRVNTEAFF. DNA for the CDR3: TGTGCCAGCAGCAAAACAGGGGGGCGAGTTAACACTGAAGCTTTCTTT. Full variable domain (remainder filled in from reference TRBV14 and TRBJ1-1): EAGVTQFPSHSVIEKGQTVTLRCDPISGHDNLYWYRRVMGKEIKFLLHFVKESKQDESGMPNNRFLAERTGGTYSTLKVQPAELEDSGVYFCASSKTGGRVNTEAFFGQGTRLTVV.

The chain couples TRBV28 to TRBJ1-5, with D unresolved. Between the trimmed V and J ends, which lost 6 bases and 5 bases, there was a span of 20 bases. CDR1 is MDHEN, CDR2 SYDVKM, per germline. This CDR3 has 16 amino acids. This chain's CDR3 is CASSPRAGRVDQPQHF. Here the CDR3 DNA reads TGTGCCAGCAGCCCCCGGGCCGGGCGGGTGGATCAGCCCCAGCATTTT.

This clone was detected only once. The genes are TRBV30 and TRBJ1-2; no clear D. V was cut by 3 bases and J by 5 bases, with 10 bases left in between. The CDR3 loop spans 12 amino acids. Germline-derived CDR1 and CDR2 are GTSNPN and SVGIG (reference sequence). CDR3 in amino acids: CAWSPDTYGYTF. The CDR3 nucleotides are TGTGCCTGGAGCCCAGACACTTATGGCTACACCTTC.

The V gene is TRBV3-1 (or the pseudogene TRBV3-2), the J gene TRBJ1-1; perhaps TRBD1 as D (5 bases). Germline-derived CDR1 and CDR2 are LGHDT and YNNKEL (reference sequence). Trimming shortened V by 2 bases and J by 3 bases, and 10 bases separated the two germline ends. The CDR3 runs 14 residues. The CDR3 loop is CASSQRQTYTEAFF. The CDR3 region has the DNA TGTGCCAGCAGCCAAAGACAGACCTACACTGAAGCTTTCTTT.

J is TRBJ2-6 and V is TRBV7-9, with a weak D call TRBD1 (6 bases). V lost 1 base and J lost 0, with 7 bases in between. CDR1 and CDR2 from the germline V gene are SEHNR and FQNEAQ (reference sequence). This CDR3 has 16 amino acids. CDR3 nucleotide sequence: TGTGCCAGCAGCTTAGGGACAGTCTCTGGGGCCAACGTCCTGACTTTC. Translated: CASSLGTVSGANVLTF.

This clone was observed a few times. The chain has TRBV23-1 and TRBJ2-7; TRBD1 matches 11 bases. TRBV23-1 is an open reading frame, and its role is uncertain. With 4 bases clipped from V and 0 bases from J, the junction kept 23 bases outside the gene matches. The CDR3 contains 22 residues. This CDR3 is CASSPLGQGGRAGDLHSYEQYF. CDR3 bases: TGCGCCAGCAGTCCTTTGGGACAGGGGGGCCGAGCGGGAGACTTGCACTCCTACGAGCAGTACTTC.

The gene calls are TRBV30 and TRBJ2-1; 9 nucleotides match TRBD2. The CDR3 length is 13 residues. J lost 6 bases, V lost 3 bases, and 3 bases had no gene match. The germline V gene has CDR1 GTSNPN and CDR2 SVGIG (reference sequence). The DNA for the CDR3 is TGTGCCTGGAGCCGTAGCGGGGGCAATGAGCAGTTCTTC. Translation gives CAWSRSGGNEQFF.

V and J are TRBV5-1 and TRBJ1-1, with 9 bases that match TRBD1. CDR3 length: 14 residues. Per germline, CDR1 SGHRS and CDR2 YFSETQ. V was clipped by 2 bases and J by 4 bases; unmatched bases: 3. The CDR3 sequence is CASSLQGATTEAFF. As DNA, the CDR3 is TGCGCCAGCAGCTTACAGGGGGCGACCACTGAAGCTTTCTTT.

This clone appeared once. The V gene is TRBV18, the J gene TRBJ1-1; D gene unclear. V was cut by 3 bases and J by 3 bases, with 11 bases left in between. Germline values: CDR1 KGHSH, CDR2 LQKENI. The CDR3 contains 14 residues. DNA for the CDR3: TGTGCCAGCTCACCGGGCGGGCGGGACACTGAAGCTTTCTTT. Its translation: CASSPGGRDTEAFF.

On this clone: This sample also contains other DNA sequences that code for the same CDR3. This sequence joins TRBV18 and TRBJ2-7; 9 bases agree with TRBD2. Trimming took 2 bases from V and 4 from J; bases not matched to a gene: 3. The CDR3 consists of 14 residues. Germline V gene data show CDR1 as KGHSH and CDR2 as LQKENI. In DNA, the CDR3 is TGTGCCAGCTCACCAAGTAGCGGGAGTTACGAGCAGTACTTC. Translated: CASSPSSGSYEQYF.

This rearrangement joins TRBV5-8 to TRBJ1-2; 8 bases match TRBD1. Germline V CDR1 and CDR2: SGHTS, YDEGEE. The CDR3 has 13 residues. The V gene end was trimmed by 5 bases and the J gene end by 4 bases; junction bases not matched to a gene: 4. CDR3 bases: TGTGCCAGCAGGGACAGGGTCTTCTATGGCTACACCTTC. Its translation: CASRDRVFYGYTF.

The chain combines TRBV5-4 with TRBJ2-5; 8 bases line up with TRBD1. CDR3 length: 15 amino acids. The germline V gene encodes CDR1 SGHNT and CDR2 YYREEE (reference sequence). Trimming cost V 4 bases and J 5 bases; bases outside gene matches: 10. CDR3 nucleotide sequence: TGTGCCAGCAGCCCGGGCAGGGGGCTATTGGAGACCCAGTACTTC. As protein: CASSPGRGLLETQYF.

The chain recombines TRBV5-6 with TRBJ1-4, with TRBD1 as a possible D gene (6 bases). Trimming removed 4 bases from V and 9 bases from J, with 19 bases in between. Germline lookup yields CDR1 SGHDT and CDR2 YYEEEE. The CDR3 has 15 amino acids. CDR3 region: CASSPSGGLGKKLFF. The CDR3 bases are TGTGCCAGCAGCCCCTCGGGGGGCCTCGGTAAAAAACTGTTTTTT.

The gene calls are TRBV9 and TRBJ2-3; 9 bases are shared with TRBD2. CDR3 length equals 17 residues. Germline V CDR1 and CDR2: SGDLS, YYNGEE. V shed 4 bases and J 3 bases; nucleotides not matched to a gene: 12. DNA of the CDR3: TGTGCCAGCAGCTCGACGGGTAGCGGGAGTGGGACAGATACGCAGTATTTT. It is translated as CASSSTGSGSGTDTQYF.

This sequence joins TRBV29-1 and TRBJ2-7; 10 bases are shared with TRBD1. Germline V gene data show CDR1 as SQVTM and CDR2 as ANQGSEA. The CDR3 loop spans 16 amino acids. V was clipped by 2 bases and J by 5 bases; unmatched bases: 12. The CDR3 region has the DNA TGCAGCGTTGAAACCAGGTGGGGACAGGGGAGGCACGAGCAGTACTTC. It specifies CSVETRWGQGRHEQYF.

In this sample, this clone turned up a few times. The chain joins TRBV2 to TRBJ1-2, with D possibly matching TRBD1 (6 bases). Looked up from germline, CDR1 is SNHLY and CDR2 is FYNNEI. This CDR3 is 16 amino acids long. V dropped 8 bases and J dropped 0 bases, with 19 bases sitting between them. This CDR3 reads CASSLGGQVANYGYTF. CDR3 bases: TGTGCCAGCTCCCTCGGGGGGCAGGTAGCTAACTATGGCTACACCTTC.

This clone was seen just once. The genes are TRBV7-2 and TRBJ2-1, with TRBD2 identical over 9 bases. The CDR3 runs to 15 residues. V trimming: 5 bases; J trimming: 10 bases; junction bases outside the gene matches: 12. Per germline, CDR1 SGHTA and CDR2 FQGNSA. The chain's CDR3 is CASSARQVSGGEQFF. In DNA, the CDR3 is TGTGCCAGCAGCGCGAGACAGGTTAGCGGGGGAGAGCAGTTCTTC.

This CDR3 is CASSPGQGSDTQYF. The CDR3 DNA reads TGTGCCAGCAGCCCGGGACAGGGGTCAGATACGCAGTATTTT. This chain connects TRBV25-1 to TRBJ2-3; 10 bases match TRBD1. Germline values: CDR1 MGHDK, CDR2 SYGVNS. This CDR3 is built from 14 residues. The trim removed 6 bases at V and 4 bases at J, leaving 4 bases unmatched.

This clone was counted once. The chain is built from TRBV7-9 and TRBJ2-7, with 8 nucleotides matching TRBD2. V gave up 1 base and J gave up 4 bases; unmatched junction bases: 6. Germline V CDR1 and CDR2: SEHNR, FQNEAQ (reference sequence). The CDR3 loop spans 15 amino acids. This CDR3 reads CASSLVERERYEQYF. DNA for the CDR3: TGTGCCAGCAGCTTAGTGGAGCGGGAGAGGTACGAGCAGTACTTC.

The V call is TRBV3-1 (or the pseudogene TRBV3-2), the J call TRBJ1-2; tentative D call: TRBD1 (5 bases). The V gene's germline CDR1 is LGHDT and CDR2 YNNKEL (reference sequence). The CDR3 is 15 amino acids. Between the trimmed V and J ends, which lost 2 bases and 3 bases, there was a span of 13 bases. CDR3 loop: CASSQWAGRDYGYTF. The CDR3, as DNA: TGTGCCAGCAGCCAATGGGCAGGGAGGGACTATGGCTACACCTTC.

Written as DNA, the CDR3 is TGTGCCAGCAGCTCCCTTTACGGGGTGGCTCAGCCCCAGCATTTT. This codes for CASSSLYGVAQPQHF. The rearrangement joins TRBV5-5 to TRBJ1-5; D gene unclear. The ends were cut back, 3 bases at V and 6 bases at J, with 16 bases in the middle. Looked up from germline, CDR1 is SGHKS and CDR2 is YYEKEE (reference sequence). CDR3 size: 15 residues.

This sequence joins TRBV4-3 and TRBJ1-3; no definite D call. Per germline, CDR1 LGHNA and CDR2 YSLEER. The CDR3 has 18 amino acids. V lost 0 bases to trimming and J lost 0 bases, with 15 bases between them. The CDR3 spells CASSQDPASNPSGNTIYF. CDR3 nucleotide sequence: TGCGCCAGCAGCCAAGATCCCGCGTCAAATCCCTCTGGAAACACCATATATTTT.

By sample share, this clone is medium-sized. This chain uses TRBV7-9 with TRBJ2-1; a possible D gene is TRBD1 (6 bases). The CDR3 contains 16 residues. Germline values: CDR1 SEHNR, CDR2 FQNEAQ (reference sequence). Trimming cost V 5 bases and J 3 bases, with 17 bases left between them. The CDR3 sequence: CASSPKDSGLYNEQFF. For the CDR3, the DNA is TGTGCCAGCAGCCCTAAGGACAGCGGCCTCTACAATGAGCAGTTCTTC. The variable domain in full, completed from reference TRBV7-9 and TRBJ2-1, reads DTGVSQNPRHKITKRGQNVTFRCDPISEHNRLYWYRQTLGQGPEFLTYFQNEAQLEKSRLLSDRFSAERPKGSFSTLEIQRTEQGDSAMYLCASSPKDSGLYNEQFFGPGTRLTVL.